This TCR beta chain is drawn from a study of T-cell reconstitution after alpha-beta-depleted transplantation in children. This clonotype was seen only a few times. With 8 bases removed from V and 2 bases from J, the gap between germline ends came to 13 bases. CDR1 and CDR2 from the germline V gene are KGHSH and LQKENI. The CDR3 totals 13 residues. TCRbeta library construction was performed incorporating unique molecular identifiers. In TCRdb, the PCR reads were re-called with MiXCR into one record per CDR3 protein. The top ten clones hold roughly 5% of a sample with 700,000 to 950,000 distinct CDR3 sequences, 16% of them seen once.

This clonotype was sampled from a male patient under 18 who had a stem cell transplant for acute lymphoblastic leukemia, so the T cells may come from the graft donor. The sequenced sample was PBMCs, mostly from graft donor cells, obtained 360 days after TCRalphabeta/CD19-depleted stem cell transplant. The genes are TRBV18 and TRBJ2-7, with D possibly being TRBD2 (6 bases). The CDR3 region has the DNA TGTGCCAGCCGGGGACTCGCCACCTACGAGCAGTACTTC. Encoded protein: CASRGLATYEQYF.